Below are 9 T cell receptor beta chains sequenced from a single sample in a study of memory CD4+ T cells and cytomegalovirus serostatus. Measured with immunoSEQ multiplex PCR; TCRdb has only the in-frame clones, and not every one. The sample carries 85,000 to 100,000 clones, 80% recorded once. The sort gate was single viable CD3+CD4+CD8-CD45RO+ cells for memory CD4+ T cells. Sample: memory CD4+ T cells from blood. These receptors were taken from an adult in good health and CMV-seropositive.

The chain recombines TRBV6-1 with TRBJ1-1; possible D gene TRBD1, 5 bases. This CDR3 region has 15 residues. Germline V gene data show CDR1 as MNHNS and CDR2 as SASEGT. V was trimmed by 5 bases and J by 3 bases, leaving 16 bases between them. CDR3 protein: CASSSTGTLYTEAFF. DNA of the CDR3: TGTGCCAGCAGTAGCACCGGGACCCTTTACACTGAAGCTTTCTTT.

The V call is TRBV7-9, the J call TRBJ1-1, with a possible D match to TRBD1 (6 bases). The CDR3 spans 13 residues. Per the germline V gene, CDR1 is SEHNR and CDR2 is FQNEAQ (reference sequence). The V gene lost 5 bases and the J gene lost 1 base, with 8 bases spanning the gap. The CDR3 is CASSQQGNTEAFF. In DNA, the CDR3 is TGTGCCAGCAGCCAACAGGGGAACACTGAAGCTTTCTTT.

The CDR3 region is CASSSGPLTGELFF. The CDR3, as DNA: TGTGCCAGCAGTAGCGGGCCGCTCACCGGGGAGCTGTTTTTT. The chain recombines TRBV6-4 with TRBJ2-2; D is possibly TRBD2 (6 bases). The CDR3 has 14 amino acids. V was cut by 5 bases and J by 4 bases, with 11 bases left in between. The V gene's germline CDR1 is MRHNA and CDR2 SNTAGT.

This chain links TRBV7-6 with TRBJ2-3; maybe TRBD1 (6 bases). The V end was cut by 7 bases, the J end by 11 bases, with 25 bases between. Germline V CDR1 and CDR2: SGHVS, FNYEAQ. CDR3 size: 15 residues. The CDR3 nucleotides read TGTGCCAGCAACCCCCCGAGCTTATCAGGGGACGGGCAGTATTTT. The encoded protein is CASNPPSLSGDGQYF.

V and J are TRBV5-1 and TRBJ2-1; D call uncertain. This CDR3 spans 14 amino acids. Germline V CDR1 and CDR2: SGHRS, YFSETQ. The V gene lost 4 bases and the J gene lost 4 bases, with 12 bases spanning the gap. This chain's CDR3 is CASSKGMEYNEQFF. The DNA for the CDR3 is TGCGCCAGCAGCAAAGGAATGGAATACAATGAGCAGTTCTTC.

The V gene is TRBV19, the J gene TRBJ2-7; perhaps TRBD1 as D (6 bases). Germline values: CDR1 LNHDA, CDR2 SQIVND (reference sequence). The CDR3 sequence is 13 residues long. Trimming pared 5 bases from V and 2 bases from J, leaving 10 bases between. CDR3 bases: TGTGCCAGTAGTCCGCGACAGGCCTACGAGCAGTACTTC. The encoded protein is CASSPRQAYEQYF.

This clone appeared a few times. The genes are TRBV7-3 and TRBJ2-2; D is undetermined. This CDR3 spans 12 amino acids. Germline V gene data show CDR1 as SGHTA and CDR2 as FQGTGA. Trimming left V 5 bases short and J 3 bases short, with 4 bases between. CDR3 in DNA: TGTGCCAGCAGCCGTTACACCGGGGAGCTGTTTTTT. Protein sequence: CASSRYTGELFF.

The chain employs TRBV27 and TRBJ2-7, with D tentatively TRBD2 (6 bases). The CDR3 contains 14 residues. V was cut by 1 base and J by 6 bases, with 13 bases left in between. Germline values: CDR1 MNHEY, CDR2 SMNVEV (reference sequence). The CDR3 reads CASSLLAGSGEQYF. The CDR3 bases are TGTGCCAGCAGTTTATTGGCGGGGTCGGGCGAGCAGTACTTC.

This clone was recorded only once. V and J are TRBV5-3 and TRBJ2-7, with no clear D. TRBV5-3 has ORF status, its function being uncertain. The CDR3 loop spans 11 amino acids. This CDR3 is CAQKEGSEQYF. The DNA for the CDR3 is TGTGCGCAGAAGGAAGGCTCTGAGCAGTACTTC.